Listed here are 3 T cell receptor beta chains from one sample, sequenced in a study of control samples from healthy donors and cancer patients. Here immunoSEQ multiplex PCR was the method, and the copy in TCRdb shows in-frame clones only, minus some. The repertoire includes around 70,000 clones, more than 80% of them detected once, and 15% to 19% sits in the top ten. The sample was blood. The receptors shown here come from a man aged 60 to 69 in good health.

The chain uses TRBV7-9 and TRBJ2-5, with TRBD2 as a possible D gene (6 bases). Germline CDR1 SEHNR, CDR2 FQNEAQ (reference sequence). This CDR3 is 14 amino acids long. V lost 5 bases and J 1 base, leaving 11 bases between the germline ends. The CDR3 nucleotides are TGTGCCAGCAGCGCCAGCGGGCTCCAAGAGACCCAGTACTTC. This sequence encodes CASSASGLQETQYF.

This chain links TRBV4-1 with TRBJ1-2; D might be TRBD1 (5 bases). The germline V and J ends were trimmed by 3 bases and 4 bases, with 15 bases remaining between them. The CDR3 is 15 residues long. The germline CDR1 and CDR2 sequences are MGHRA and YSYEKL. For the CDR3, the DNA is TGCGCCAGCAGCCAGGGCCCGGGGGGGACCTATGGCTACACCTTC. Its protein product is CASSQGPGGTYGYTF.

This chain uses TRBV29-1 with TRBJ2-6; possibly TRBD2 for D (5 bases). CDR1 and CDR2 from the germline V gene are SQVTM and ANQGSEA. Deletions cut 5 bases from V and 3 bases from J, with 8 bases between. The CDR3 length is 13 residues. The CDR3 is CSVYGDGANVLTF. CDR3 nucleotides: TGCAGCGTTTACGGGGATGGGGCCAACGTCCTGACTTTC.